A selection of T cell receptor beta chains follows, all from one sample in a study of quantifying T cell responses using KT2 cells. MiXCR, run by TCRdb on the UMI-ligation and nested PCR reads, gives a single entry per CDR3 protein. The sample lists tens of thousands of distinct CDR3 sequences; roughly an eighth were seen once. Sample: PBMCs spiked with cells of the T cell clone KT2. These receptors were collected from a human donor. The CDR3 runs from the conserved cysteine through the conserved F or W.

>TRBV27
CASSLYGGRTEAFF
>TRBV7-9
CASSPISGGYDNEQFF
>TRBV7-2
CASSGQLINTGELFF
>TRBV20-1
CSARDGLAGSTDTQYF
>TRBV20-1
CSAKTGADTEAFF
>TRBV20-1
CSASQAGGPGYNEQFF
>TRBV20-1
CSASGAPDQPQHF
>TRBV20-1
CSARDRWGGNRQPQHF
>TRBV29-1
CSAITGQGYEQYF
>TRBV4-1
CASSLNGGQDANYGYTF
>TRBV7-2
CASSVWGLLNTEAFF
>TRBV3-1
CASSQEVDVQETQYF
>TRBV4-1
CASSQEGVSGVIAGNTIYF
>TRBV20-1
CSARDSLLEAFF
>TRBV12-3/TRBV12-4
CASSPRAREQYF
>TRBV28
CASTPGGSESDTQYF
>TRBV19
CASSWGGPNSGANVLTF
>TRBV5-6
CASSRAEGAKNIQYF
>TRBV29-1
CSGRQGRADTQYF
>TRBV16
CASSPWGLDYGYTF